What follows describes a single T cell receptor beta chain. The clone's antigen remains unknown. Nothing much larger sits one base from this clone, and base qualities are not available. The CDR3, cysteine through phenylalanine, is 15 amino acids long. Only CDR3 DNA remains: 45 bases, in frame from the first base. Deletion took 2 bases off V and 3 bases off J, with a span of 12 bases between the germline ends. This entry comes from a study of shared clonotypes between healthy human individuals (dated by TCRdb to the early 2020s). Context from the whole study: The cohort comprised a couple of women and a few men aged 18 to 49 years. Leukapheresis yielded between about 0.8 and 8.9 billion PBMCs per donor. Per donor, three plates each were used for CD4 naive and CD4 memory, two for CD8 naive, and one for CD8 memory. Different laboratories and diverse techniques were used to prepare libraries and sequence TCR repertoires, to increase sequencing depth and limit assay-specific biases. To estimate repertoire size and how much clonotype sharing occurs between individuals, the study deeply sequenced the blood TCR repertoires of about five healthy adults.

What the research found in general, with its limitations: Clonotypes shared by all four sorted-subset donors showed higher generation probabilities than non-shared clonotypes. Sharing across four donors was observed for around 5% of naive CD4, about 3.2% of naive CD8, 2.3% of memory CD4, and around 0.42% of memory CD8 clonotypes. Naive subsets generally had larger estimated clonotype richness than memory subsets did. Pairwise subsampling indicated that sequencing depth was expected to affect the degree of clonotype sharing among donors. Even with the large sequencing depth, rarefaction of the sorted-subset datasets indicated that sequencing was incomplete. Because the study included a small number of donors, the genetic and exposure-history diversity represented was limited. Only blood was sampled, and tissue TCR repertoires likely differ from those in blood.

CD8 naive samples were CD45RO-negative cells positively selected for CCR7, giving a CD45RA+CCR7+ population that excluded TemRA cells. The donors were healthy, HIV-negative adults who had no recently reported acute infections or vaccinations. All donors were Caucasian adults living in Nashville, Tennessee, USA. Blood was collected by leukapheresis, and PBMCs were isolated by Ficoll-Histopaque density gradient centrifugation and then cryopreserved in liquid nitrogen vapor phase. Analytical flow cytometry was used to check the purity and quantity of each magnetically sorted T cell population. Each sorted fraction had its genomic DNA isolated and then quantified by UV absorbance on a Nanodrop 2000c. Using the deep immunoSEQ assay, multiplex PCR amplified TCR CDR3 regions from genomic DNA. Genomic DNA extracted from each cell subset was distributed evenly over all wells of several immunoSEQ 96-well plates, and each plate served as one replicate. For sorted subsets, each replicate PCR was loaded with 200 ng genomic DNA, equivalent to 30,000 or so T cell genomes. Purified libraries were quantified with a Qubit 3.0 fluorometer, sized on a Bioanalyzer 2100, and re-quantified with the KAPA Library Quantification kit. Every immunoSEQ 96-well plate was sequenced on a dedicated single-read 150-cycle Illumina NextSeq 550 flow cell. The original methods were these. The immunoSEQ output contained only junctional sequences without quality scores, so filtering could not match that applied to full-length reads. Sequences were annotated with PyIR, a Python wrapper for IgBLAST v1.9, and V/J genes and CDR3 were assigned using IMGT germline references. Reads were filtered out if the reads had weak V/J assignments (E-value above 1e-6), no CDR3, stop codons, out-of-frame junctions, or ambiguous translated residues. A V3J clonotype was defined by an identical inferred V gene, J gene, and CDR3 amino acid sequence. Percentage overlap between repertoires was calculated by dividing the number of shared unique clonotypes by the size of the smaller repertoire. RTK rarefaction, the Chao1 estimator, and Recon v2.1 estimates of unobserved clonotypes were used to assess repertoire richness. For all TCRbeta clonotypes obtained by the gDNA method from a few donors, generation probabilities were computed with OLGA. The source is immuneACCESS, and TCRdb retained only in-frame sequences with V and J called. Part of the clones is not carried over; for the studies checked, unresolved V genes explain less than half of this, and the remainder is unexplained. The V and J calls and clone size are taken from that table; D and trimming were inferred from the DNA. Across this sample there are about 2 million clones, with less than 95% seen only once. The ten largest clones capture roughly 1% of the sample.

Specimen: naive CD8+ T cells sorted from blood. The cell subset or site label, as the study defines it: CD45RA+CCR7+. The chain was built from TRBV5-3 and TRBJ1-5; 5 matching bases give a weak D call of TRBD1. TRBV5-3 is assigned to the ORF class and has an uncertain function. This receptor was identified in a man aged 18 to 30 in good health. The CDR3 protein sequence reads: CARSLAGWTNQPQHF. Read as DNA, the sequence is TGTGCCAGAAGCTTAGCAGGGTGGACCAATCAGCCCCAGCATTTT.